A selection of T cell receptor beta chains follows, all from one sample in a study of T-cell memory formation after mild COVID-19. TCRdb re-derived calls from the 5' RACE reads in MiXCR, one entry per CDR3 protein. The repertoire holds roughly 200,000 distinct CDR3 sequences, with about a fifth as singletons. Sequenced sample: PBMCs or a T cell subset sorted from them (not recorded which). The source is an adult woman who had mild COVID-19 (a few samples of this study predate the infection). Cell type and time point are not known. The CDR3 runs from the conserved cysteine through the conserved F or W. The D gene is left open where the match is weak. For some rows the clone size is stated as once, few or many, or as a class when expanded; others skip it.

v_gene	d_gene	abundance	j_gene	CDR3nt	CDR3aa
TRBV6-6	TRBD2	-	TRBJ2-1	TGTGCCAGCAGTTACGCGGGGGGGGTTGCGGATGAGCAGTTCTTC	CASSYAGGVADEQFF
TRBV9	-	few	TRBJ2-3	TGTGCCAGCAGCCCAGCGGCCATGTCAGATACGCAGTATTTT	CASSPAAMSDTQYF
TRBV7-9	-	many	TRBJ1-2	TGTGCCAGCAGCTCCATCAGGGAAACGAATGGCTACACCTTC	CASSSIRETNGYTF
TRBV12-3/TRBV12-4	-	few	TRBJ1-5	TGTGCCAGCAGCTTGAATGACCTAAATCAGCCCCAGCATTTT	CASSLNDLNQPQHF
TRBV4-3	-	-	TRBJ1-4	TGCGCCAGCAGCCAAGATCGCGGGTGGGAAAAACTGTTTTTT	CASSQDRGWEKLFF
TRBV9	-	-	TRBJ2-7	TGTGCCAGCAGCGCCTGGGACATGCCGGGCGAGCAGTACTTC	CASSAWDMPGEQYF
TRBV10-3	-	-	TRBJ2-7	TGTGCCATCAGTGAGTTGAGCGGCTACGAGCAGTACTTC	CAISELSGYEQYF
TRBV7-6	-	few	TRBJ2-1	TGTGCCAGCAGCTCCAGACAGGAATTAACATACAATGAGCAGTTCTTC	CASSSRQELTYNEQFF
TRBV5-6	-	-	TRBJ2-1	TGTGCCAGCAGCTCTGGCGGGGCTAGCAATGAGCAGTTCTTC	CASSSGGASNEQFF
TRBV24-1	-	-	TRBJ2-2	TGTGCCACCAGTGACCCAGGGACCTCCGCGAACACCGGGGAGCTGTTTTTT	CATSDPGTSANTGELFF
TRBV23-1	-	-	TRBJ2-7	TGCGCCACCCGGGACTCTAGCTCCTACGAGCAGTACTTC	CATRDSSSYEQYF
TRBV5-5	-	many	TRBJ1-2	TGTGCCAGCAGCCCCCGGGACAACTATGGCTACACCTTC	CASSPRDNYGYTF